This paragraph reports one T cell receptor beta chain. This record belongs to a study of cytomegalovirus exposure and HLA in healthy donors. PCR involved 60 Vbeta and 13 Jbeta primers. The authors' processing: A later analysis counted 80 million or so unique TCR beta chains, some 12 million shared. The table came from immunoSEQ multiplex PCR; TCRdb's copy has only in-frame clones and leaves some out. That table supplies the V and J calls and clone size; D and trimming were determined from the DNA. The table shows about 200,000 clones, with around 80% occurring only once. The CDR3 length is 14 residues. The germline V and J ends were trimmed by 4 bases and 5 bases, with 14 bases remaining between them. CDR1 is MGHRA, CDR2 YSYEKL, per germline.

The chain employs TRBV4-1 and TRBJ2-5, with D possibly TRBD2 on 7 matching bases. The receptor was isolated from a girl aged 2-10 years in good health and CMV-seronegative. The sequenced material came from PBMCs. The CDR3 DNA sequence: TGCGCCAGCAGCCCATCACAGGGAGGGGAGACCCAGTACTTC. It encodes CASSPSQGGETQYF.